Listed below are T cell receptor beta chains from one sample, sequenced in a study of shared clonotypes between healthy human individuals. Method: immunoSEQ multiplex PCR; TCRdb's copy keeps in-frame clones and lacks some. The sample consists of over 950,000 clones, approximately 80% of them appearing once. What was sequenced was memory CD4+ T cells from PBMCs. These receptors all come from a man aged 18-30 years in good health. Some clones in this sample may be carry-over from other donors' samples. The CDR3 runs from the conserved cysteine through the conserved F or W. D genes are given only for firm matches. Clone size is stated in some rows and not others, as once, few, many or a class when expanded.

clone_size: few
d_call: TRBD1
v_call: TRBV4-1
j_call: TRBJ1-3
cdr3_length: 18
cdr3_aa: CASSPPFGQGSAGNTIYF
cdr3_nt: TGCGCCAGCAGCCCCCCGTTTGGACAGGGGTCAGCCGGGAACACCATATATTTT

clone_size: NA
d_call: NA
v_call: TRBV5-4
j_call: TRBJ2-3
cdr3_length: 16
cdr3_aa: CASSLGTGLGTDTQYF
cdr3_nt: TGTGCCAGCAGCTTGGGTACGGGTCTCGGCACAGATACGCAGTATTTT

clone_size: NA
d_call: NA
v_call: TRBV7-9
j_call: TRBJ2-7
cdr3_length: 13
cdr3_aa: CASSLRLGDEQYF
cdr3_nt: TGTGCCAGCAGCTTAAGATTGGGGGACGAGCAGTACTTC

clone_size: NA
d_call: NA
v_call: TRBV30
j_call: TRBJ1-1
cdr3_length: 13
cdr3_aa: CAWSKKRGTEAFF
cdr3_nt: TGTGCCTGGAGTAAGAAGAGGGGCACTGAAGCTTTCTTT

clone_size: NA
d_call: NA
v_call: TRBV20-1
j_call: TRBJ2-1
cdr3_length: 11
cdr3_aa: CSAVGYNEQFF
cdr3_nt: TGCAGCGCAGTTGGTTACAATGAGCAGTTCTTC

clone_size: NA
d_call: NA
v_call: TRBV7-2
j_call: TRBJ2-1
cdr3_length: 14
cdr3_aa: CASSRSVTNNEQFF
cdr3_nt: TGTGCCAGCAGCCGGAGCGTGACTAACAATGAGCAGTTCTTC

clone_size: NA
d_call: NA
v_call: TRBV5-4
j_call: TRBJ1-2
cdr3_length: 13
cdr3_aa: CASSLMEGSGYTF
cdr3_nt: TGTGCCAGCAGCTTGATGGAGGGTAGTGGCTACACCTTC

clone_size: few
d_call: NA
v_call: TRBV28
j_call: TRBJ1-5
cdr3_length: 15
cdr3_aa: CASSLYGTPYQPQHF
cdr3_nt: TGTGCCAGCAGTTTATATGGGACCCCCTATCAGCCCCAGCATTTT

clone_size: NA
d_call: NA
v_call: TRBV7-9
j_call: TRBJ2-5
cdr3_length: 12
cdr3_aa: CASSLAQETQYF
cdr3_nt: TGTGCCAGCAGCTTAGCGCAGGAGACCCAGTACTTC

clone_size: NA
d_call: TRBD2
v_call: TRBV5-1
j_call: TRBJ2-1
cdr3_length: 15
cdr3_aa: CASSLIQREVNEQFF
cdr3_nt: TGCGCCAGCAGCTTGATTCAGCGGGAGGTGAATGAGCAGTTCTTC

clone_size: NA
d_call: NA
v_call: TRBV2
j_call: TRBJ1-2
cdr3_length: 16
cdr3_aa: CASSEEALTLSYGYTF
cdr3_nt: TGTGCCAGCAGTGAAGAAGCACTGACACTTTCTTATGGCTACACCTTC

clone_size: NA
d_call: NA
v_call: TRBV7-2
j_call: TRBJ2-3
cdr3_length: 15
cdr3_aa: CASSFQAGGTDTQYF
cdr3_nt: TGTGCCAGCAGCTTTCAAGCGGGCGGCACAGATACGCAGTATTTT

clone_size: NA
d_call: NA
v_call: TRBV28
j_call: TRBJ1-6
cdr3_length: 15
cdr3_aa: CASSLVSSYNSPLHF
cdr3_nt: TGTGCCAGCAGTCTCGTCAGCTCCTATAATTCACCCCTCCACTTT

clone_size: NA
d_call: NA
v_call: TRBV5-1
j_call: TRBJ2-5
cdr3_length: 14
cdr3_aa: CASKQDPYQETQYF
cdr3_nt: TGCGCCAGCAAGCAGGACCCGTACCAAGAGACCCAGTACTTC

clone_size: NA
d_call: TRBD1
v_call: TRBV19
j_call: TRBJ1-2
cdr3_length: 14
cdr3_aa: CASFGAGGDYGYTF
cdr3_nt: TGTGCCAGTTTCGGGGCAGGGGGCGACTATGGCTACACCTTC

clone_size: NA
d_call: TRBD2
v_call: TRBV4-1
j_call: TRBJ2-1
cdr3_length: 17
cdr3_aa: CASSQVAGRATYNEQFF
cdr3_nt: TGCGCCAGCAGCCAAGTGGCCGGGAGGGCGACCTACAATGAGCAGTTCTTC